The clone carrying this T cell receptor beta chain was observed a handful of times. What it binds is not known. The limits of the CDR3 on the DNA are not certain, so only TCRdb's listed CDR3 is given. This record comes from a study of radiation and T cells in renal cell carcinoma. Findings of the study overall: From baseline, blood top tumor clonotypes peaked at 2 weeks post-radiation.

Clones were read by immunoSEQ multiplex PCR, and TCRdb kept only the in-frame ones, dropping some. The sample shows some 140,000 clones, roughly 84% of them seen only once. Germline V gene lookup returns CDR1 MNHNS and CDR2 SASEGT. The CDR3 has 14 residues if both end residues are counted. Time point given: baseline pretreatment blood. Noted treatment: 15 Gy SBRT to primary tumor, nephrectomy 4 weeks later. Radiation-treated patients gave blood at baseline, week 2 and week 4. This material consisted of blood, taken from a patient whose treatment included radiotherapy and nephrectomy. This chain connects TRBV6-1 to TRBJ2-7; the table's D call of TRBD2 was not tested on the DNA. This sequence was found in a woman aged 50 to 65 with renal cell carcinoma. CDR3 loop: CASSSSGLSYEQYF.